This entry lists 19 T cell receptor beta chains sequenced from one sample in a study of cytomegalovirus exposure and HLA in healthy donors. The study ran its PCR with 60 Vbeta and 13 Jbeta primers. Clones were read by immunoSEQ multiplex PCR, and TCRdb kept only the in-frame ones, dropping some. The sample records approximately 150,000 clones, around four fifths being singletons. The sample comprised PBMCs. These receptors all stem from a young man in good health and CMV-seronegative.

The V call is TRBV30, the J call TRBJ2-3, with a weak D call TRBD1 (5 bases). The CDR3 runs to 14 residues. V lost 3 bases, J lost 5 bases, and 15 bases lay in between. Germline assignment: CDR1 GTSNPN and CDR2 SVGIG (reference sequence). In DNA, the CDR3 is TGTGCCTGGAGGGTCCAGGGATGGGTAGATACGCAGTATTTT. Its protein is CAWRVQGWVDTQYF.

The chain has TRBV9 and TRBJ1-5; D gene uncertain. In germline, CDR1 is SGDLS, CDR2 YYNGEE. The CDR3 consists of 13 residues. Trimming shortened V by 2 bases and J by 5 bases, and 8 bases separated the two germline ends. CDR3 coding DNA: TGTGCCAGCAGCGTTGGAGGCCATCAGCCCCAGCATTTT. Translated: CASSVGGHQPQHF.

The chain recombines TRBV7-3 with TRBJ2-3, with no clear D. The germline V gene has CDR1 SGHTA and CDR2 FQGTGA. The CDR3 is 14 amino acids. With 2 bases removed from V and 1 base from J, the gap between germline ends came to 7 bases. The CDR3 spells CASSLARGTDTQYF. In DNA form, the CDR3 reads TGTGCCAGCAGCTTAGCCCGGGGCACAGATACGCAGTATTTT.

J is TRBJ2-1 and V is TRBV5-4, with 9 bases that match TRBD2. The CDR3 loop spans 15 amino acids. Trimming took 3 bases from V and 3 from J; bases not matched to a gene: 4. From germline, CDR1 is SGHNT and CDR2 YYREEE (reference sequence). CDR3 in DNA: TGTGCCAGCAGCTCGCTAGCGGGGCACTACAATGAGCAGTTCTTC. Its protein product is CASSSLAGHYNEQFF. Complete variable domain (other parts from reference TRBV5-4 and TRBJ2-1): ETGVTQSPTHLIKTRGQQVTLRCSSQSGHNTVSWYQQALGQGPQFIFQYYREEENGRGNFPPRFSGLQFPNYSSELNVNALELDDSALYLCASSSLAGHYNEQFFGPGTRLTVL.

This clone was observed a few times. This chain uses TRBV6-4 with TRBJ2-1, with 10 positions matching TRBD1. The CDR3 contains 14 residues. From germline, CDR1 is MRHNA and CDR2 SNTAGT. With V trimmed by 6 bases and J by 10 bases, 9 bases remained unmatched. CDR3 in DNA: TGTGCCAGCAGCGCTGGGACAGGGGTGTGGGAGCAGTTCTTC. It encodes CASSAGTGVWEQFF.

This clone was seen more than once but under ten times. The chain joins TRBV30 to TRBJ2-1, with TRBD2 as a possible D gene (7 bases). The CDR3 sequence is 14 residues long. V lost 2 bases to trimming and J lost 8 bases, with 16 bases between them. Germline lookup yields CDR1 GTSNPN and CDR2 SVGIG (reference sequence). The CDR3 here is CAWSWAGAGDEQFF. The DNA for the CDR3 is TGTGCCTGGAGTTGGGCAGGGGCGGGGGATGAGCAGTTCTTC.

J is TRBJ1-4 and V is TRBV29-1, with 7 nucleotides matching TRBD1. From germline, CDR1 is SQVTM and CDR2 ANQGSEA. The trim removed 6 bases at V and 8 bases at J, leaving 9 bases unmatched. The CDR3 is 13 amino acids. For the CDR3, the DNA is TGCAGCGTAGACACAGGGGTGGGGGAAAAACTGTTTTTT. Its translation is CSVDTGVGEKLFF.

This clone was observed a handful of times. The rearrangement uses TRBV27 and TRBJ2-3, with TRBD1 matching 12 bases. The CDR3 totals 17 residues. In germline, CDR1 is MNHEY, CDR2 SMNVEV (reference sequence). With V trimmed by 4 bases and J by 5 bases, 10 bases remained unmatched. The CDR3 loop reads CASSSPRDRGQGDTQYF. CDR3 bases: TGTGCCAGCAGTTCCCCCCGGGACAGGGGGCAGGGAGATACGCAGTATTTT.

CDR3 sequence: CATKQGAYTEAFF. The CDR3 DNA reads TGTGCCACCAAACAGGGGGCCTACACTGAAGCTTTCTTT. The J gene is TRBJ1-1, the V gene TRBV10-3, with 9 bases matching TRBD1. The V gene end was trimmed by 10 bases and the J gene end by 3 bases; junction bases not matched to a gene: 6. The CDR3 sequence is 13 residues long. Germline lookup yields CDR1 ENHRY and CDR2 SYGVKD.

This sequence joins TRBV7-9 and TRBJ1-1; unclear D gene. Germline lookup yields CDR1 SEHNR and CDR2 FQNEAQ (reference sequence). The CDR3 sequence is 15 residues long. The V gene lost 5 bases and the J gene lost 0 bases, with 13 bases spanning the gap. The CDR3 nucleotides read TGTGCCAGCAGCCCCAGAGGGTCCGTGAACACTGAAGCTTTCTTT. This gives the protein CASSPRGSVNTEAFF.

The CDR3 loop reads CASSDSSYEQYF. The CDR3 nucleotides read TGTGCCAGCTCAGACAGCTCCTACGAGCAGTACTTC. The genes are TRBV18 and TRBJ2-7, with D possibly being TRBD1 (5 bases). The CDR3 runs 12 residues. Germline V gene data show CDR1 as KGHSH and CDR2 as LQKENI. V dropped 5 bases and J dropped 0 bases, with 5 bases sitting between them. The full variable domain, in which reference TRBV18 and TRBJ2-7 provide the parts outside the CDR3, is NAGVMQNPRHLVRRRGQEARLRCSPMKGHSHVYWYRQLPEEGLKFMVYLQKENIIDESGMPKERFSAEFPKEGPSILRIQQVVRGDSAAYFCASSDSSYEQYFGPGTRLTVT.

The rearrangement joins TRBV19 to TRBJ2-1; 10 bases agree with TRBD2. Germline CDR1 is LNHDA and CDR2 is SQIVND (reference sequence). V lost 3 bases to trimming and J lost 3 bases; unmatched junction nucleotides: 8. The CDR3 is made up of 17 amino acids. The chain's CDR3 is CASSIDPAGGGYNEQFF. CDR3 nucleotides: TGTGCCAGTAGTATTGACCCAGCGGGGGGGGGCTACAATGAGCAGTTCTTC. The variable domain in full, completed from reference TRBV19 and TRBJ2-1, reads DGGITQSPKYLFRKEGQNVTLSCEQNLNHDAMYWYRQDPGQGLRLIYYSQIVNDFQKGDIAEGYSVSREKKESFPLTVTSAQKNPTAFYLCASSIDPAGGGYNEQFFGPGTRLTVL.

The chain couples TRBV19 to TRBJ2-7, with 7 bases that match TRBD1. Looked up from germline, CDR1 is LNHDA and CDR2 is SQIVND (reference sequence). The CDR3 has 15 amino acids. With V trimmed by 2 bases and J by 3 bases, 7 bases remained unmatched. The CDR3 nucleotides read TGTGCCAGTAGTATAATTGGGGACAGCGGCTACGAGCAGTACTTC. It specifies CASSIIGDSGYEQYF.

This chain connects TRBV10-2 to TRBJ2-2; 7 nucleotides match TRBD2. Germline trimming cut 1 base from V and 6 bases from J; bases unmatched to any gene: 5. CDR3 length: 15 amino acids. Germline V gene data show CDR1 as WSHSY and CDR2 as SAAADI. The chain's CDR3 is CASSEWGGGPGELFF. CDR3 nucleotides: TGCGCCAGCAGTGAGTGGGGGGGAGGGCCCGGGGAGCTGTTTTTT.

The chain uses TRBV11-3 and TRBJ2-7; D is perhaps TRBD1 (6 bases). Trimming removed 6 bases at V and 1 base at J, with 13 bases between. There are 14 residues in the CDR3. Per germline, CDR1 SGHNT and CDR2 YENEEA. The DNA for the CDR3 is TGTGCCAGCAGTAAAACAGGGTATTCCTACGAGCAGTACTTC. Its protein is CASSKTGYSYEQYF.

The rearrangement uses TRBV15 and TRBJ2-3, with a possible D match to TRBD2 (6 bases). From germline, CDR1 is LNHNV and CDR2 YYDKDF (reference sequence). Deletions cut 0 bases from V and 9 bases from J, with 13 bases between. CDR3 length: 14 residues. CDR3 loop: CATSREGILATQYF. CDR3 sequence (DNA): TGTGCCACCAGCAGAGAGGGTATACTAGCCACGCAGTATTTT.

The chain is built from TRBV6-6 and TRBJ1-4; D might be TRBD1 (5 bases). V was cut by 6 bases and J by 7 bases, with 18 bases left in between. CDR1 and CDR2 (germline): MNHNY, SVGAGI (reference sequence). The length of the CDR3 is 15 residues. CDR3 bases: TGTGCCAGCAGCTTGGGGGGGTTGGCGGGTGAAAAACTGTTTTTT. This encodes CASSLGGLAGEKLFF.

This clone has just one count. The CDR3 here is CASSTGQGETGELFF. Here the CDR3 DNA reads TGTGCCAGCAGCACGGGACAGGGAGAAACCGGGGAGCTGTTTTTT. The rearrangement links TRBV11-2 to TRBJ2-2; TRBD1 aligns across 9 bases. The V and J ends lost 5 bases and 5 bases, in that order; junction bases with no gene match: 6. Germline V CDR1 and CDR2: SGHAT, FQNNGV. The CDR3 runs 15 residues.

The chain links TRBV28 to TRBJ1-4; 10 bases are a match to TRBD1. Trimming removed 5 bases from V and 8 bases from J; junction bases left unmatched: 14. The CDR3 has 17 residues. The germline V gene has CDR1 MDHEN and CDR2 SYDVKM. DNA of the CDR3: TGTGCCAGCAGTCTAGGGACAGGGGAGGAATTTTGGGAAAAACTGTTTTTT. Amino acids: CASSLGTGEEFWEKLFF.